The 30 T cell receptor beta chains in this list originate from one sample, sequenced in a study of cytomegalovirus exposure and HLA in healthy donors. Measured with immunoSEQ multiplex PCR; TCRdb has only the in-frame clones, and not every one. Here the sample spans about 89,000 clones, approximately 84% being singletons. The sequencing sample was made of PBMCs. Every receptor here comes from a woman aged 18 to 35 in good health and CMV-seropositive.

The chain couples TRBV2 to TRBJ2-7, with D unresolved. Germline V gene sequence: CDR1 SNHLY, CDR2 FYNNEI. The germline V and J ends were trimmed by 4 bases and 4 bases, with 5 bases remaining between them. This CDR3 comprises 11 residues. CDR3 sequence (DNA): TGTGCCAGCAGTGCAACTTACGAGCAGTACTTC. Protein product: CASSATYEQYF. The whole variable domain, filled in from reference TRBV2 and TRBJ2-7, reads EPEVTQTPSHQVTQMGQEVILRCVPISNHLYFYWYRQILGQKVEFLVSFYNNEISEKSEIFDDQFSVERPDGSNFTLKIRSTKLEDSAMYFCASSATYEQYFGPGTRLTVT.

The chain carries TRBV7-9 and TRBJ2-1; maybe TRBD2 (7 bases). V lost 5 bases, J lost 8 bases, and 13 bases lay in between. Germline CDR1 and CDR2: SEHNR and FQNEAQ (reference sequence). The CDR3 is 13 amino acids. CDR3 residues: CASSGGGADEQFF. The CDR3 DNA reads TGTGCCAGCAGCGGAGGGGGGGCTGATGAGCAGTTCTTC.

V and J are TRBV28 and TRBJ1-2; D possibly corresponds to TRBD1 (5 bases). CDR1 and CDR2 from the germline V gene are MDHEN and SYDVKM. This CDR3 region has 12 residues. Trimming removed 1 base at V and 7 bases at J, with 7 bases between. CDR3 region: CASSLFRVGYTF. CDR3 coding DNA: TGTGCCAGCAGTTTATTCAGGGTTGGCTACACCTTC.

This clone occurred a few times. V usage is TRBV6-1 and J usage is TRBJ2-1, with 11 bases fitting TRBD2. The CDR3 totals 15 residues. CDR1 is MNHNS, CDR2 SASEGT, per germline. V shed 4 bases, J shed 13 bases, and the junction held 12 bases outside the gene matches. This CDR3 is CASSAAVAGGRVQFF. The CDR3 bases are TGTGCCAGCAGTGCTGCCGTAGCGGGGGGGCGGGTTCAGTTCTTC.

This chain links TRBV19 with TRBJ1-1, with a weak D call TRBD1 (5 bases). Germline V gene sequence: CDR1 LNHDA, CDR2 SQIVND (reference sequence). Trimming shortened V by 7 bases and J by 1 base, and 16 bases separated the two germline ends. This CDR3 comprises 15 residues. The chain's CDR3 is CASTPGALWNTEAFF. The DNA for the CDR3 is TGTGCCAGTACCCCTGGGGCCCTGTGGAACACTGAAGCTTTCTTT.

This clone was observed once. The gene calls are TRBV7-3 and TRBJ1-5; perhaps TRBD1 as D (5 bases). The CDR3 loop spans 20 amino acids. Germline-derived CDR1 and CDR2 are SGHTA and FQGTGA. Trimming removed 2 bases at V and 2 bases at J, with 25 bases between. CDR3 protein: CASSLEPAGIRLYGNQPQHF. CDR3 nucleotides: TGTGCCAGCAGCTTAGAGCCGGCAGGGATACGTCTTTATGGCAATCAGCCCCAGCATTTT.

This clone was recorded only once. This rearrangement joins TRBV30 to TRBJ2-4; 10 nucleotides agree with TRBD2. The germline CDR1 and CDR2 sequences are GTSNPN and SVGIG (reference sequence). The V segment lost 0 bases and the J segment 3 bases; nucleotides outside the gene matches: 14. This CDR3 has 19 amino acids. CDR3 sequence reads: CAWSVAAQRGGGGKNIQYF. The CDR3 DNA is TGTGCCTGGAGTGTAGCCGCGCAGCGGGGGGGCGGGGGCAAAAACATTCAGTACTTC.

The V call is TRBV2, the J call TRBJ2-5; no clear D gene. V gave up 7 bases and J gave up 1 base, with 16 bases separating them. Germline CDR1 reads SNHLY; CDR2 reads FYNNEI. This CDR3 has 15 residues. The CDR3, as DNA: TGTGCCAGCAAGGAGTCTTTCCTCCTCCAAGAGACCCAGTACTTC. This gives the protein CASKESFLLQETQYF.

The rearrangement links TRBV19 to TRBJ2-1; 14 bases are shared with TRBD2. Trimming removed 5 bases from V and 5 bases from J; junction bases left unmatched: 11. The CDR3 is 18 residues long. Germline values: CDR1 LNHDA, CDR2 SQIVND (reference sequence). The CDR3: CASSPSPGLAGVNNEQFF. DNA of the CDR3: TGTGCCAGTAGTCCAAGCCCGGGACTAGCGGGGGTCAACAATGAGCAGTTCTTC.

This clone was recorded once. This chain links TRBV5-1 with TRBJ1-1; 7 bases fit TRBD1. The CDR3 has 18 amino acids. V shed 3 bases, J shed 3 bases, and the junction held 17 bases outside the gene matches. Germline V gene lookup returns CDR1 SGHRS and CDR2 YFSETQ. The DNA for the CDR3 is TGCGCCAGCAGCTCACCCCGCCATAGGGGGCGGAGGGACACTGAAGCTTTCTTT. This translates into CASSSPRHRGRRDTEAFF.

This clone was detected once. The chain links TRBV27 to TRBJ1-2; D gene unclear. V was trimmed by 3 bases and J by 6 bases, leaving 17 bases between them. The CDR3 runs to 15 residues. Germline V gene lookup returns CDR1 MNHEY and CDR2 SMNVEV (reference sequence). The CDR3 bases are TGTGCCAGCAGTTTCTCCGGGAACGCCGCCCATGGCTACACCTTC. It yields the protein CASSFSGNAAHGYTF.

This rearrangement joins TRBV2 to TRBJ1-3; 7 positions match TRBD1. The CDR3 has 14 residues. With V trimmed by 6 bases and J by 0 bases, 2 bases remained unmatched. CDR1 is SNHLY and CDR2 is FYNNEI in the germline V gene. The CDR3 is CASSRQGSGNTIYF. CDR3 DNA: TGTGCCAGCAGCCGACAGGGCTCTGGAAACACCATATATTTT.

This chain links TRBV18 with TRBJ2-1, with 7 bases fitting TRBD1. CDR1 is KGHSH, CDR2 LQKENI, per germline. Germline trimming cut 6 bases from V and 9 bases from J; bases unmatched to any gene: 11. This CDR3 has 14 residues. The DNA for the CDR3 is TGTGCCAGCTCTCGACAGGGCTCCGTGGGTGAGCAGTTCTTC. This translates into CASSRQGSVGEQFF.

The rearrangement uses TRBV5-1 and TRBJ1-4; D might be TRBD1 (6 bases). Trimming shortened V by 1 base and J by 5 bases, and 9 bases separated the two germline ends. The germline CDR1 and CDR2 sequences are SGHRS and YFSETQ. The CDR3 runs 14 residues. The DNA of the CDR3 is TGCGCCAGCAGCTTGCGACAGGCGAATGAAAAACTGTTTTTT. Translation: CASSLRQANEKLFF.

This clone appeared a few times. V usage is TRBV4-3 and J usage is TRBJ1-4; the match to TRBD1 covers 10 bases. Germline V gene sequence: CDR1 LGHNA, CDR2 YSLEER. V was clipped by 3 bases and J by 6 bases; unmatched bases: 7. This CDR3 has 16 residues. The CDR3 bases are TGCGCCAGCAGCCAGGCCTCCGGGACAGGGGATGAAAAACTGTTTTTT. It specifies CASSQASGTGDEKLFF.

The V and J genes are TRBV4-1 and TRBJ1-2; D ambiguous. Germline loops: CDR1 MGHRA, CDR2 YSYEKL. The CDR3 has 15 amino acids. V was trimmed by 2 bases and J by 8 bases, leaving 18 bases between them. The chain's CDR3 is CASSQQAGDSYGYTF. As DNA, the CDR3 is TGCGCCAGCAGCCAACAAGCCGGGGATTCATACGGCTACACCTTC.

This clone ranks as medium-sized. The chain employs TRBV2 and TRBJ1-6, with 7 positions matching TRBD1. This CDR3 contains 13 residues. V was pared by 6 bases and J by 10 bases, with 6 bases of the junction left unmatched. The germline V gene has CDR1 SNHLY and CDR2 FYNNEI. This CDR3 reads CASRTGLGSPLHF. DNA of the CDR3: TGTGCCAGCAGGACAGGGTTGGGGTCACCCCTCCACTTT.

Of note for this clone: This specimen includes other DNA sequences encoding the same CDR3. The chain joins TRBV6-5 to TRBJ2-7, with TRBD1 matching over 10 bases. Trimming removed 0 bases from V and 3 bases from J; junction bases left unmatched: 2. This CDR3 is 15 amino acids long. Per the germline V gene, CDR1 is MNHEY and CDR2 is SVGAGI. The CDR3, as DNA: TGTGCCAGCAGTTACTCGACAGGGGGCCGCTACGAGCAGTACTTC. Translated, it gives CASSYSTGGRYEQYF.

J is TRBJ2-1 and V is TRBV7-9, with 9 bases lining up with TRBD2. Germline-derived CDR1 and CDR2 are SEHNR and FQNEAQ (reference sequence). The ends lost 5 bases at V and 4 bases at J; junction bases unmatched: 15. The CDR3 runs 18 residues. In nucleotides, the CDR3 is TGTGCCAGCAGCCTCGATATAGGCGGGGGGGCGGGTTACAATGAGCAGTTCTTC. This sequence encodes CASSLDIGGGAGYNEQFF.

The chain links TRBV6-1 to TRBJ2-6, with 8 bases matching TRBD1. The ends lost 3 bases at V and 4 bases at J; junction bases unmatched: 11. This CDR3 spans 18 amino acids. Germline V gene lookup returns CDR1 MNHNS and CDR2 SASEGT. The CDR3 DNA follows: TGTGCCAGCAGTGACTGGGCAGGGGGCCAAGGAGGGGCCAACGTCCTGACTTTC. Residues: CASSDWAGGQGGANVLTF.

The chain recombines TRBV28 with TRBJ1-6, with 7 bases aligning to TRBD1. The length of the CDR3 is 13 residues. V trimming: 3 bases; J trimming: 9 bases; junction bases outside the gene matches: 2. Germline values: CDR1 MDHEN, CDR2 SYDVKM. The CDR3 spells CASSFAGGSPLHF. The CDR3 nucleotides read TGTGCCAGCAGTTTCGCAGGGGGTTCACCCCTCCACTTT.

To note about this clone: At one end, the junction sequence differs from germline, possibly due to a read error. The chain recombines TRBV2 with TRBJ1-1; D gene unclear. Germline lookup yields CDR1 SNHLY and CDR2 FYNNEI. The CDR3 totals 13 residues. The CDR3 protein is CASSEDWNTEAFF. The CDR3 bases are TGTGCCAGCAGCGAAGACTGGAACACTGAAGCTTTCTTT. The whole variable domain, remainder taken from reference TRBV2 and TRBJ1-1, is EPEVTQTPSHQVTQMGQEVILRCVPISNHLYFYWYRQILGQKVEFLVSFYNNEISEKSEIFDDQFSVERPDGSNFTLKIRSTKLEDSAMYFCASSEDWNTEAFFGQGTRLTVV.

The chain's CDR3 is CASSSRQGFKTQYF. As DNA, the CDR3 is TGTGCCAGCAGCTCGAGACAGGGTTTCAAGACCCAGTACTTC. This sequence joins TRBV13 and TRBJ2-5, with 7 bases identical to TRBD1. This CDR3 spans 14 amino acids. J lost 6 bases, V lost 4 bases, and 8 bases had no gene match. The germline V gene encodes CDR1 PRHDT and CDR2 FYEKMQ (reference sequence).

The rearrangement joins TRBV2 to TRBJ2-3; 7 nucleotides line up with TRBD2. J lost 1 base, V lost 8 bases, and 6 bases had no gene match. Per germline, CDR1 SNHLY and CDR2 FYNNEI. This CDR3 contains 14 residues. CDR3 DNA: TGTGCCAGCTTGAGCGGGGATCGCACAGATACGCAGTATTTT. Its protein is CASLSGDRTDTQYF.

V is TRBV6-4 and J is TRBJ2-1; D not certain. This CDR3 region has 13 residues. Germline CDR1 reads MRHNA; CDR2 reads SNTAGT. V shed 0 bases and J shed 4 bases, with 4 bases lying between them. CDR3 sequence reads: CASSDSPYNEQFF. The CDR3 bases are TGTGCCAGCAGTGACTCCCCATACAATGAGCAGTTCTTC.

This clone was found once. This chain connects TRBV28 to TRBJ1-3; D call uncertain. The ends were cut back, 7 bases at V and 2 bases at J, with 15 bases in the middle. The CDR3 contains 15 residues. The V gene's germline CDR1 is MDHEN and CDR2 SYDVKM. The CDR3 coding sequence is TGTGCCAGCACCCACGGCGAGGCTACTGGAAACACCATATATTTT. As protein: CASTHGEATGNTIYF.

A single count supports this clone. This chain links TRBV18 with TRBJ2-1, with 11 bases lining up with TRBD2. CDR1 and CDR2 from the germline V gene are KGHSH and LQKENI. The CDR3 is 17 residues long. V lost 5 bases and J lost 9; bases outside the gene matches: 15. This CDR3 reads CASSNPGLADQRGEQFF. CDR3 sequence (DNA): TGTGCCAGCTCAAATCCGGGACTAGCGGACCAACGTGGTGAGCAGTTCTTC.

This chain uses TRBV30 with TRBJ1-5; D possibly corresponds to TRBD1 (6 bases). CDR3 length: 15 residues. The ends were cut back, 1 base at V and 1 base at J, with 11 bases in the middle. Looked up from germline, CDR1 is GTSNPN and CDR2 is SVGIG (reference sequence). As DNA, the CDR3 is TGTGCCTGGAGTGAGGGGGGGGTGAGCAATCAGCCCCAGCATTTT. It codes for CAWSEGGVSNQPQHF.

The chain recombines TRBV5-1 with TRBJ1-2; D is ambiguous. This CDR3 comprises 15 residues. Germline V gene data show CDR1 as SGHRS and CDR2 as YFSETQ. Between the trimmed V and J ends, which lost 7 bases and 0 bases, there was a span of 16 bases. The CDR3 loop is CASVRRRLSNYGYTF. In DNA, the CDR3 is TGCGCCAGCGTAAGGAGGCGCCTTTCTAACTATGGCTACACCTTC.

The sample holds a few counts of this clone. The rearrangement uses TRBV5-1 and TRBJ2-3; the match to TRBD2 covers 8 bases. Looked up from germline, CDR1 is SGHRS and CDR2 is YFSETQ. CDR3 length: 16 residues. J was trimmed by 4 bases and V by 4 bases; bases with no gene match: 11. The CDR3 is CASSQDWRGVADTQYF. The DNA of the CDR3 is TGCGCCAGCAGCCAGGACTGGCGGGGGGTCGCAGATACGCAGTATTTT.